There are a few counts of the clone carrying this TCR beta chain. Its antigen is as yet unknown. TCR alpha and beta CDR3 regions were amplified from RNA using iRepertoire nested multiplex PCR. Via MiXCR, TCRdb re-called the multiplex PCR reads, giving one row per CDR3 protein. The repertoire holds more than 300,000 distinct CDR3 sequences, with less than 50% as singletons. With V trimmed by 5 bases and J by 6 bases, 6 bases remained unmatched. Germline V lookup: CDR1 SGHTA, CDR2 FQGNSA. The CDR3 runs to 15 residues. These data are taken from a study of glioma-infiltrating T cells. Study overall: Presurgical dexamethasone in glioma patients lasted six or fewer days.

Study findings and constraints: Very few CDR3 sequences were shared between tissue and blood.

The V call is TRBV7-2, the J call TRBJ2-5, with TRBD2 matching over 13 bases. The source of this sequence is a human donor with low-grade glioma or glioblastoma, undergoing nonglioma brain surgery, or in good health (not recorded which). The sequenced material came from glioma tissue, nonneoplastic brain tissue, or PBMCs (not recorded which). CDR3 bases: TGTGCCAGCAGCCCGACTAGCGGGAGGAGTAAGACCCAGTACTTC. Translating it yields CASSPTSGRSKTQYF.